This entry features one T cell receptor beta chain sequence. What it recognizes is unknown. The data stem from a study of T cell responses to AZD1222 COVID-19 vaccine. Study context: Analyses pooled second doses at about 4 or about 12 weeks. Overall study results and limits: Among vaccine-associated CD4 TCRs, coverage spanned spike, with dominance at 160-218 and 743-854.

Sequencing used immunoSEQ multiplex PCR; TCRdb keeps in-frame clones, though not all of them. The data show just over 150,000 clones, 90% seen once. The source was peripheral blood, collected on day 0 of AZD1222 vaccination. This receptor was obtained from an adult in good health.

The CDR3 loop is CASSVEVGAYTQYF. The CDR3 nucleotides read TGTGCCAGCAGCGTAGAGGTCGGGGCTTATACGCAGTATTTT. The chain is built from TRBV9 and TRBJ2-3; TRBD1 or TRBD2 may be the D gene (5 bases each). V was pared by 0 bases and J by 7 bases, with 12 bases between. CDR1 and CDR2 from the germline V gene are SGDLS and YYNGEE. The CDR3 covers 14 residues.